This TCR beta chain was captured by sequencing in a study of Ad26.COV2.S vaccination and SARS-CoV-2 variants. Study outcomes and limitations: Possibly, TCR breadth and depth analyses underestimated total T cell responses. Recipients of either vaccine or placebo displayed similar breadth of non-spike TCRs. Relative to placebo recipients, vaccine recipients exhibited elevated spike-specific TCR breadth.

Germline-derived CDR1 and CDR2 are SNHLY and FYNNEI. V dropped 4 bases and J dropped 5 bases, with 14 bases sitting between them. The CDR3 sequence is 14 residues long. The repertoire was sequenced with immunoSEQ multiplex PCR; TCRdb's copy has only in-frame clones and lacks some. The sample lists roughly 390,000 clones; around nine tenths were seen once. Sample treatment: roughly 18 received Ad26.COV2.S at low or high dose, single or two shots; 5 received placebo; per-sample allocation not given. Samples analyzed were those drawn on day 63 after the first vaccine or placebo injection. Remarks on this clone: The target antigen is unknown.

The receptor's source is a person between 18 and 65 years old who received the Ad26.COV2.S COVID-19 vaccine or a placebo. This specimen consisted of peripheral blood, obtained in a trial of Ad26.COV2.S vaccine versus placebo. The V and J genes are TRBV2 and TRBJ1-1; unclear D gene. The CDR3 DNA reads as TGTGCCAGCAGTGCTAGCCGATTACGGACTGAAGCTTTCTTT. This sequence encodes CASSASRLRTEAFF.